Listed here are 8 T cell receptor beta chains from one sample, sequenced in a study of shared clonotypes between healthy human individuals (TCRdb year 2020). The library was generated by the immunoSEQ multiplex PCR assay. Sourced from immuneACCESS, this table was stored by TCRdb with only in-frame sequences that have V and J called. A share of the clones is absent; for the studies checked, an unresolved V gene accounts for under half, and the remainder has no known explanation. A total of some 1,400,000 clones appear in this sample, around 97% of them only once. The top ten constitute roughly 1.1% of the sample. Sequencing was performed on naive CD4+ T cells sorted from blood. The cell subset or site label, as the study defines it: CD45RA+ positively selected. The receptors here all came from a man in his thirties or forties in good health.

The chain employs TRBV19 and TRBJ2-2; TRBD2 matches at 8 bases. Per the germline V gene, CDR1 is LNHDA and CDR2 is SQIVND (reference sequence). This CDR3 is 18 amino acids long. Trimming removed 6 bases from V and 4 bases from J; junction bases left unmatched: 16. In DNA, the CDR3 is TGTGCCAGTAGCGGTACGACTAGCGAGTATCAACCCACCGGGGAGCTGTTTTTT. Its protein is CASSGTTSEYQPTGELFF.

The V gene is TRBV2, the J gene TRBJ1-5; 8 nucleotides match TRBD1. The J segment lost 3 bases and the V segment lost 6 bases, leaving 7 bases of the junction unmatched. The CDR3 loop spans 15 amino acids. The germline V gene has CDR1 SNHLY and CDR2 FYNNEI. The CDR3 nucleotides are TGTGCCAGCAGCCCCGGACAGGGTGTCAATCAGCCCCAGCATTTT. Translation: CASSPGQGVNQPQHF.

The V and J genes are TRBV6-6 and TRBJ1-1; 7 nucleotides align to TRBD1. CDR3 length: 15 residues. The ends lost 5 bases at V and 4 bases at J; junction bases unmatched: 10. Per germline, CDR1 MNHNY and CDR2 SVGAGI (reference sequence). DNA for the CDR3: TGTGCCAGCAGTCTCCCTCCGGGACAGATCACTGAAGCTTTCTTT. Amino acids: CASSLPPGQITEAFF.

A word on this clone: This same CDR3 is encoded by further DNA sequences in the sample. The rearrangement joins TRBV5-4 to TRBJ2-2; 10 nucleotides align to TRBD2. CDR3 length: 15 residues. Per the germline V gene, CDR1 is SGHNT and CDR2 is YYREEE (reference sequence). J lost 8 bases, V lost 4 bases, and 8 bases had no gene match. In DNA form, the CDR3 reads TGTGCCAGCAGCCTAAGCGGGGGGGGGACTGGGGAGCTGTTTTTT. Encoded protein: CASSLSGGGTGELFF.

CDR3 nucleotide sequence: TGTGCCAGCTCACCCACGGGACAGGGGGCCGGTCAGCCCCAGCATTTT. Translated, it gives CASSPTGQGAGQPQHF. This sequence joins TRBV18 and TRBJ1-5; 12 positions agree with TRBD1. CDR3 size: 16 residues. V was pared by 3 bases and J by 6 bases, with 6 bases of the junction left unmatched. CDR1 and CDR2 (germline): KGHSH, LQKENI.

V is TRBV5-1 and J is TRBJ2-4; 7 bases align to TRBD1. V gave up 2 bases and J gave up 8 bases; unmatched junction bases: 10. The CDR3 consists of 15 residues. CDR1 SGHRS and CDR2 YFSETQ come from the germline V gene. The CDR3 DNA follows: TGCGCCAGCAGCTTAGACAGGGATTCTGTGCACATTCAGTACTTC. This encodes CASSLDRDSVHIQYF.

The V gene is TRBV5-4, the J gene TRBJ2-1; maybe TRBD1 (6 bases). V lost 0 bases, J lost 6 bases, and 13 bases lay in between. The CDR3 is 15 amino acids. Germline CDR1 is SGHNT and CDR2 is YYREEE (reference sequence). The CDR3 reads CASSLEQGRINEQFF. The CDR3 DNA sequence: TGTGCCAGCAGCTTGGAACAGGGTAGGATCAATGAGCAGTTCTTC. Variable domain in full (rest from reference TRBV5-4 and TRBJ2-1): ETGVTQSPTHLIKTRGQQVTLRCSSQSGHNTVSWYQQALGQGPQFIFQYYREEENGRGNFPPRFSGLQFPNYSSELNVNALELDDSALYLCASSLEQGRINEQFFGPGTRLTVL.

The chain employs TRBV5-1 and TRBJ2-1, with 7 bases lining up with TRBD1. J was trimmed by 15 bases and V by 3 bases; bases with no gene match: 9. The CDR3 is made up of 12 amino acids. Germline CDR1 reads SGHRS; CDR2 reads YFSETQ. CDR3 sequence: CASSSDRDLAFF. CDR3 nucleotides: TGCGCCAGCAGCTCAGACAGGGATCTTGCGTTCTTC. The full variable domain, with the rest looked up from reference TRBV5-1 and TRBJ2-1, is KAGVTQTPRYLIKTRGQQVTLSCSPISGHRSVSWYQQTPGQGLQFLFEYFSETQRNKGNFPGRFSGRQFSNSRSEMNVSTLELGDSALYLCASSSDRDLAFFGPGTRLTVL.